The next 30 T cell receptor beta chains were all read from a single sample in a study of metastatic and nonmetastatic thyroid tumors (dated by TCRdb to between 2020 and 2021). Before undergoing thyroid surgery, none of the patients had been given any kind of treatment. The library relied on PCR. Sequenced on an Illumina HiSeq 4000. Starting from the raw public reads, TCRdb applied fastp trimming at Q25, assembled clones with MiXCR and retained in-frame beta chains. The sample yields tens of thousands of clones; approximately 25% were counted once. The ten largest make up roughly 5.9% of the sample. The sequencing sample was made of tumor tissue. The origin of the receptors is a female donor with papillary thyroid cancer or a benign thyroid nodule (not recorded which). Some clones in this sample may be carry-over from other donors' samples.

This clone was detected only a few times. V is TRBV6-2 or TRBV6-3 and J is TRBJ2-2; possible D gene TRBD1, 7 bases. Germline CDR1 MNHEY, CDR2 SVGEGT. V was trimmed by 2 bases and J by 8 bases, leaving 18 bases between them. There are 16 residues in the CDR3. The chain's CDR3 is CASSYGQGGVTGELFF. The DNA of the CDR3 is TGTGCCAGCAGTTACGGTCAGGGGGGAGTAACAGGGGAGCTGTTTTTT.

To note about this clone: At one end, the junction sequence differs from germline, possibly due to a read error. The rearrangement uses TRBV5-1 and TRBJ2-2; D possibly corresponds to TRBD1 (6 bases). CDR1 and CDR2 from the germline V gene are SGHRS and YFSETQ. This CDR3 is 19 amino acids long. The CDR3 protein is CASSLTVAVGTSNTWELFF. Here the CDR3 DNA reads TGCGCCAGCAGCTTGACGGTGGCGGTAGGGACATCGAACACCTGGGAGCTGTTTTTT.

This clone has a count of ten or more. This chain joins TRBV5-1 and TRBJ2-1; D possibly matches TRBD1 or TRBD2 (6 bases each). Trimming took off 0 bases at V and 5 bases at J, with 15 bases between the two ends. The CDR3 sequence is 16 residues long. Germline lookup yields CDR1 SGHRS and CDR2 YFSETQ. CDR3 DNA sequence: TGCGCCAGCAGCTTGGTAGGTGGGGGGACAAACAATGAGCAGTTCTTC. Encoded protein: CASSLVGGGTNNEQFF.

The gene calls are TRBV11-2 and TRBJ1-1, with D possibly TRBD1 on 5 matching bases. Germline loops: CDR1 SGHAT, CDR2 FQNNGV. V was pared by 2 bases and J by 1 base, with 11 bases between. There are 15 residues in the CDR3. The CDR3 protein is CASSLFGRENTEAFF. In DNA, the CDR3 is TGTGCCAGCAGCTTATTCGGCAGGGAGAACACTGAAGCTTTCTTT. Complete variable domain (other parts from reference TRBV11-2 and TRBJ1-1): EAGVAQSPRYKIIEKRQSVAFWCNPISGHATLYWYQQILGQGPKLLIQFQNNGVVDDSQLPKDRFSAERLKGVDSTLKIQPAKLEDSAVYLCASSLFGRENTEAFFGQGTRLTVV.

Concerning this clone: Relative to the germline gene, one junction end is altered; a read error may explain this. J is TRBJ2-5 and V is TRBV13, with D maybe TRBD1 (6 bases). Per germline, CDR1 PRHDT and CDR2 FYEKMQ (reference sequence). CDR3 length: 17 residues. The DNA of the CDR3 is TGTGCCAGCAGCTCAACGCCTCCGGGACATGGAAAAGAGACCCAGTACTTT. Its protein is CASSSTPPGHGKETQYF.

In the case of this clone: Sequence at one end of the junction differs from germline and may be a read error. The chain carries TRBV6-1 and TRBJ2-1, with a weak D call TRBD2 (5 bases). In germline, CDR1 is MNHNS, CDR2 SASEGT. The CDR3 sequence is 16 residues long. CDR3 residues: CASSVDLRWPYDEQFF. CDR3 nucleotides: TGTGCCAGCAGTGTGGACTTGCGGTGGCCCTACGATGAGCAGTTCTTC.

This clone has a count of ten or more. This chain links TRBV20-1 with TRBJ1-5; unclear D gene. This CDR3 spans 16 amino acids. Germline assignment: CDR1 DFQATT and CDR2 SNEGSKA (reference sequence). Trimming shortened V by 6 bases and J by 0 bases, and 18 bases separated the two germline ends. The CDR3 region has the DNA TGCAGTGCCTCCCTTCCGGAGACATATAGCAATCAGCCCCAGCATTTT. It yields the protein CSASLPETYSNQPQHF.

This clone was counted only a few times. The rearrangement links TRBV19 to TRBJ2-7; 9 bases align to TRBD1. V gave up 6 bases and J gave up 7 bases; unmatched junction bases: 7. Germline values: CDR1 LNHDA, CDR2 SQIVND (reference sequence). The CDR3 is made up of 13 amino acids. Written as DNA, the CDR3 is TGTGCCAGTAGCGCGACAGGGGGGGAAGAGCAGTACTTC. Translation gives CASSATGGEEQYF.

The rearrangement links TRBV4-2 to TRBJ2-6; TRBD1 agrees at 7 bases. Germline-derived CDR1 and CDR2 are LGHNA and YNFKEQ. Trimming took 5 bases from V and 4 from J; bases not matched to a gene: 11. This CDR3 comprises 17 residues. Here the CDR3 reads CASSTRQGVGGANVLTF. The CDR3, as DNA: TGTGCCAGCAGCACCCGACAGGGCGTAGGGGGGGCCAACGTCCTGACTTTC.

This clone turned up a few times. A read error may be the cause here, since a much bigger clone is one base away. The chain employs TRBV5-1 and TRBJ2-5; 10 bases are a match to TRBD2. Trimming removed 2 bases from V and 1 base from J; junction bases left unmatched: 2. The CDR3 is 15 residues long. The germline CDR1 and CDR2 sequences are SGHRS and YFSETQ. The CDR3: CASSFSGGTQETQYF. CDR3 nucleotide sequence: TGCGCCAGCAGCTTTAGCGGGGGGACCCAAGAGACCCAGTACTTC.

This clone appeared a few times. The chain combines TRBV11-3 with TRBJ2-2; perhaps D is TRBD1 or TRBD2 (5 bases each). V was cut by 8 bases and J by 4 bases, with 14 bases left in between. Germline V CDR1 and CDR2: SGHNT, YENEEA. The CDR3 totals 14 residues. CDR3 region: CASCRDLITGELFF. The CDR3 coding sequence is TGTGCCAGCTGCCGGGACCTCATCACCGGGGAGCTGTTTTTT.

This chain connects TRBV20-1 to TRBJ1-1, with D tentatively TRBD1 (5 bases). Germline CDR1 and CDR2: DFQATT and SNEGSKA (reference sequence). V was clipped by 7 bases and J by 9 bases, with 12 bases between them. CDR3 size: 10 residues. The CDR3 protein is CSGSGKKAFF. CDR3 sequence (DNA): TGCAGTGGTTCAGGGAAGAAAGCTTTCTTT.

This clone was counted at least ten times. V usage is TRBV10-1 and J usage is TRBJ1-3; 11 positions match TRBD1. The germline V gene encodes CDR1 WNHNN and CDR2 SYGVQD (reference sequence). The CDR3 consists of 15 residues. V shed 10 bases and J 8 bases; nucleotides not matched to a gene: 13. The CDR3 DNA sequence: TGCGCCACCAAGACTCGGACAGGGGGCTCGGACACCATATATTTT. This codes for CATKTRTGGSDTIYF.

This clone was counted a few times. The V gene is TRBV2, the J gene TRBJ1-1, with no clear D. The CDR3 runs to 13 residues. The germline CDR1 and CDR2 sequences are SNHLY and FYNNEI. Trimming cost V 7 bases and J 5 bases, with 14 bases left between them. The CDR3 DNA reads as TGTGCCAGCAAGGATGAGAGGCGGACTGAAGCTTTCTTT. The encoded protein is CASKDERRTEAFF.

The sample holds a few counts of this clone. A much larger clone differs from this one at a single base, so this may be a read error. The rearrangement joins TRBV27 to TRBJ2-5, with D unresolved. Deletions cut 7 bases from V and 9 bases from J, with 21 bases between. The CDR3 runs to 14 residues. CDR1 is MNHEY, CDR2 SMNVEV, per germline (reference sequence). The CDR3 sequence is CASIFSHIKMPQYF. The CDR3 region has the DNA TGTGCCAGCATTTTTAGTCACATTAAGATGCCCCAGTACTTC.

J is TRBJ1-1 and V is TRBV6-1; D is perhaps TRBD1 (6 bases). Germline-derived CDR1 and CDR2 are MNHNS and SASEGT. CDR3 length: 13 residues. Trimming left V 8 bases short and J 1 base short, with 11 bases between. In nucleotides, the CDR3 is TGTGCCAGCTGTGGACAGTCGAACACTGAAGCTTTCTTT. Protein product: CASCGQSNTEAFF.

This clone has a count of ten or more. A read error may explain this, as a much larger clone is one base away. This chain's CDR3 is CVSRTLSDTEAFF. The CDR3 nucleotides are TGTGTCAGCAGGACCTTGTCGGACACTGAAGCTTTCTTT. The chain couples TRBV6-1 to TRBJ1-1; D is uncertain. The CDR3 covers 13 residues. CDR1 and CDR2 (germline): MNHNS, SASEGT.

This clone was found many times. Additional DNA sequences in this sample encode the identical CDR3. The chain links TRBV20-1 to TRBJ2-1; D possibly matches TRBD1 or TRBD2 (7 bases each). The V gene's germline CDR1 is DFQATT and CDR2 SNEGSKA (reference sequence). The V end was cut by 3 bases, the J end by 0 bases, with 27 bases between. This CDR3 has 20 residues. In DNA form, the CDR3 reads TGCAGTGCTAGCAGTCCCCCGGTGGGAGGGGGCCCCAACTCCTACAATGAGCAGTTCTTC. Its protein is CSASSPPVGGGPNSYNEQFF.

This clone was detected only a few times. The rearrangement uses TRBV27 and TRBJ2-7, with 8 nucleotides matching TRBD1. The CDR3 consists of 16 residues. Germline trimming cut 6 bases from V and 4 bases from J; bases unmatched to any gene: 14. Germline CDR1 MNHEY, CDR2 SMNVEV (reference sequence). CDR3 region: CASSQQGQVVSYEQYF. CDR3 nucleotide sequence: TGTGCCAGCAGCCAACAGGGACAGGTCGTAAGTTACGAGCAGTACTTC.

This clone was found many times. DNA of the CDR3: TGTGCCAGCAGCTTAGATAGCACTGAAGCTTTCTTT. It encodes CASSLDSTEAFF. The V call is TRBV7-9, the J call TRBJ1-1, with unresolved D. The V gene's germline CDR1 is SEHNR and CDR2 FQNEAQ (reference sequence). This CDR3 spans 12 amino acids. Trimming took 1 base from V and 4 from J, leaving 4 bases between them.

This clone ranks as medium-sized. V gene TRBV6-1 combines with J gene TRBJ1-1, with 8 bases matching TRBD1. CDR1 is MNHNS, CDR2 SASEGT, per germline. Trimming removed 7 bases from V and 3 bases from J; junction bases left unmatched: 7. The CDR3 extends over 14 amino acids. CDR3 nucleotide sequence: TGTGCCAGCACCAAGATGACAGGGGACACTGAAGCTTTCTTT. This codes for CASTKMTGDTEAFF.

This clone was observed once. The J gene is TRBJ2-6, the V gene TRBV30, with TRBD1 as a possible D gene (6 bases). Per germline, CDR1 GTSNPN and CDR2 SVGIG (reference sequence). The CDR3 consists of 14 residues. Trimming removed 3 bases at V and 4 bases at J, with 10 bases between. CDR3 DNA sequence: TGTGCCTGGAGCTCAGGGGCCGGGGCCAACGTCCTGACTTTC. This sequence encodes CAWSSGAGANVLTF.

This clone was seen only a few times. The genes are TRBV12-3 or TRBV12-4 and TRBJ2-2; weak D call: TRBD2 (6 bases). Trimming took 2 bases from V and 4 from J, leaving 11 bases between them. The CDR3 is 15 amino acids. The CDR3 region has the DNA TGTGCCAGCAGTTTATCAGGGAGGAGCACCGGGGAGCTGTTTTTT. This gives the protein CASSLSGRSTGELFF.

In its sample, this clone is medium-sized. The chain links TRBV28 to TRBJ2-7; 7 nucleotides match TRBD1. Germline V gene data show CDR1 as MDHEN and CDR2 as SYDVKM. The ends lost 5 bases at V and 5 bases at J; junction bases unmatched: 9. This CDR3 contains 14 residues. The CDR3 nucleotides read TGTGCCAGCAGTCATCACGGACAGGCCCACGAGCAGTACTTC. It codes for CASSHHGQAHEQYF.

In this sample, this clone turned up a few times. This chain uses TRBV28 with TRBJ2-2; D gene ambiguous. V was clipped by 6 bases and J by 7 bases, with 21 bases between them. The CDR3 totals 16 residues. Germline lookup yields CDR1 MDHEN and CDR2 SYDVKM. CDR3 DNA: TGTGCCAGCAGACAAAAAATAATGCTACAGTGCGGGGAGCTGTTTTTT. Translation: CASRQKIMLQCGELFF.

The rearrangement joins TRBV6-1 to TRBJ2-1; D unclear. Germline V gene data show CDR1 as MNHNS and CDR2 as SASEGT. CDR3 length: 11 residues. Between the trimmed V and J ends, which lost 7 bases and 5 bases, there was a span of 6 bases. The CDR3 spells CASKDHNEQFF. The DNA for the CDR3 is TGTGCCAGCAAGGATCACAATGAGCAGTTCTTC.

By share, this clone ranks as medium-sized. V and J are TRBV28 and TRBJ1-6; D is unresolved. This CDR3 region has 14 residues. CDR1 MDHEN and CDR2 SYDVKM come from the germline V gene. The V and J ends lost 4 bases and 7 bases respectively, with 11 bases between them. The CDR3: CASSWRSRNSPLHF. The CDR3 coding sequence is TGTGCCAGCAGTTGGCGGAGCAGGAATTCACCCCTCCACTTT.

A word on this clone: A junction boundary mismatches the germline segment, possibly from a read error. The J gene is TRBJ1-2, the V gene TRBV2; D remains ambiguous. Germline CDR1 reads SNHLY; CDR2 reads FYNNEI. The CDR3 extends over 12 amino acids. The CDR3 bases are TGTGCCAGCAGTGAGTCCAGATATGGCTACAACTTC. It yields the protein CASSESRYGYNF.

This CDR3 reads CSARGGTWDEQYF. Here the CDR3 DNA reads TGCAGTGCTAGGGGCGGGACATGGGACGAGCAGTACTTC. The chain couples TRBV20-1 to TRBJ2-7; D possibly uses TRBD1 or TRBD2 (6 bases each). The CDR3 spans 13 residues. Trimming pared 3 bases from V and 5 bases from J, leaving 14 bases between. Germline V gene lookup returns CDR1 DFQATT and CDR2 SNEGSKA (reference sequence).

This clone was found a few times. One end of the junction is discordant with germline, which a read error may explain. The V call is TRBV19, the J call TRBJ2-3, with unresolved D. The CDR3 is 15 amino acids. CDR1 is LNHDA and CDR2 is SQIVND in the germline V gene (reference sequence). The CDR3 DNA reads TGTACCAGTAGTACCTGGATTGGAGGCACAGATACGCAGTATTTT. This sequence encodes CTSSTWIGGTDTQYF.